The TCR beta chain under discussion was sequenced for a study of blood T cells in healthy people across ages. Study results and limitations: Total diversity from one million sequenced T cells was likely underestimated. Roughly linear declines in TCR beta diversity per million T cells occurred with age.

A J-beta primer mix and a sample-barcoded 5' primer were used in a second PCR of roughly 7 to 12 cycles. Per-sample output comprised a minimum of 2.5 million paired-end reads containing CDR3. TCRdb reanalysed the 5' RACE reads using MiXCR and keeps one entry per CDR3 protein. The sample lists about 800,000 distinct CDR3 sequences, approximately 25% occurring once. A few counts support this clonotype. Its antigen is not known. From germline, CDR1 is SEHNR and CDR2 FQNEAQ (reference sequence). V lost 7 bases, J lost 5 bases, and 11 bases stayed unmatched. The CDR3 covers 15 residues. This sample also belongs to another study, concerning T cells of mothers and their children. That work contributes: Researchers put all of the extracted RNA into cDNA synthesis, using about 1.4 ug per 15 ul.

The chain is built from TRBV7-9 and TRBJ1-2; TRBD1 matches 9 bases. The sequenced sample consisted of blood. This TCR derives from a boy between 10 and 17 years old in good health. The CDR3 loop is CASINSRGTGYGYTF. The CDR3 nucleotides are TGTGCCAGCATCAACTCCAGGGGGACAGGGTATGGCTACACCTTC.